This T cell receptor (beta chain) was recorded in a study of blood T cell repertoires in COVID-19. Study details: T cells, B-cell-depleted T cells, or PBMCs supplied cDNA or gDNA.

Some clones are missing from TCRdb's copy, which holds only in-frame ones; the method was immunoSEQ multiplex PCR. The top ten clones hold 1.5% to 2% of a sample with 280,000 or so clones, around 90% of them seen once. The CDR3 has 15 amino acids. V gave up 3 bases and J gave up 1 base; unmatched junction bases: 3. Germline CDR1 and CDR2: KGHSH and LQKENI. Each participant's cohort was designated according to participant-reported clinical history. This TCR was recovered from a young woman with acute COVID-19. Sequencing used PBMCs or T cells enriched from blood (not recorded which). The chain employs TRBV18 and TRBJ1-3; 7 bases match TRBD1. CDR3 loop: CASSPGRGSGNTIYF. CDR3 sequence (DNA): TGTGCCAGCTCACCTGGCAGGGGGTCTGGAAACACCATATATTTT.